This T cell receptor (beta chain) originates from a study of human T cells and chemical hapten exposure. Broader study findings: Sensitization with DPC brought no change to TCRs above 1 in 1000 in frequency.

Original handling: Some 100,000 TCRs per sample was the median, with a range of about 20,000 to 690,600. MiXCR, run by TCRdb on the RACE reads, gives a single entry per CDR3 protein. The authors' filters were not applied to this entry. The profile shows some 91,000 distinct CDR3 sequences, roughly 27% of them singletons. Concerning this clonotype itself: Its antigen remains unknown.

The sample's time point: patch test 3, about 24 weeks after DPC sensitization. Treatment here: therapeutic diphenylcyclopropenone sensitization with weekly scalp DPC. The CDR3 extends over 14 amino acids. V was cut by 0 bases and J by 2 bases, with 8 bases left in between. From germline, CDR1 is GTSNPN and CDR2 SVGIG (reference sequence). Sequenced material: whole blood, taken in connection with sensitization to the hapten diphenylcyclopropenone (DPC). V gene TRBV30 combines with J gene TRBJ1-5; no definite D call. The sequence came from a man aged 40-49 years with alopecia areata. Some clones in this sample may be carry-over from other donors' samples. CDR3 DNA sequence: TGTGCCTGGAGTGTGGCACAGCGCAATCAGCCCCAGCATTTT. Translating gives CAWSVAQRNQPQHF.